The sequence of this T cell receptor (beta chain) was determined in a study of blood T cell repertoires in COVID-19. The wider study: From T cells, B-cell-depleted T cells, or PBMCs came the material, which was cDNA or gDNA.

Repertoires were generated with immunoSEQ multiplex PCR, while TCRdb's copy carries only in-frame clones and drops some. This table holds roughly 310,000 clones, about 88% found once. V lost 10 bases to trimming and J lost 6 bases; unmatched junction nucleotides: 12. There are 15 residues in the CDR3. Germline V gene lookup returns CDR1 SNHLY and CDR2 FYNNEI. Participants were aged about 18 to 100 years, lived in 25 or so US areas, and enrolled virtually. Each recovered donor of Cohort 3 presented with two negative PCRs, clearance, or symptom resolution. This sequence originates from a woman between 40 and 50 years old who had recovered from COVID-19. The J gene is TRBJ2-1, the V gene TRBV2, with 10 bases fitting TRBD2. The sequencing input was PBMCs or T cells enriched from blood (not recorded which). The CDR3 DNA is TGTGCCACAGGGACTAGCGTTATCCCAGCCAATGAGCAGTTCTTC. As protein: CATGTSVIPANEQFF.